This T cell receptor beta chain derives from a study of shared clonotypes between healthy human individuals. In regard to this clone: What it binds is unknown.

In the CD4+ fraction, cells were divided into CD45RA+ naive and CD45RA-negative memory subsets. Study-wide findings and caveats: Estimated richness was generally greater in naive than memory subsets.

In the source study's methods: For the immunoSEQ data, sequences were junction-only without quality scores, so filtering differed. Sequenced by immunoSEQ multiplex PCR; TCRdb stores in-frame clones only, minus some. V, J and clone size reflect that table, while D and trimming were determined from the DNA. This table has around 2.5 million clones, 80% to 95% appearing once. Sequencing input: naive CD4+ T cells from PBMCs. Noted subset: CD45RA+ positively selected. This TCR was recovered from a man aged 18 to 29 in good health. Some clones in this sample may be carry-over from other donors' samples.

The CDR3 protein is CASSPLQAGGLETQYF. Written as DNA, the CDR3 is TGCGCCAGCAGCCCTCTCCAAGCGGGAGGGCTTGAGACCCAGTACTTC. The chain recombines TRBV5-1 with TRBJ2-5; 10 bases map to TRBD2. The CDR3 runs 16 residues. The germline gives CDR1 SGHRS, CDR2 YFSETQ. After removal of 4 bases from V and 5 bases from J, the junction contained 11 bases not matched to a gene.